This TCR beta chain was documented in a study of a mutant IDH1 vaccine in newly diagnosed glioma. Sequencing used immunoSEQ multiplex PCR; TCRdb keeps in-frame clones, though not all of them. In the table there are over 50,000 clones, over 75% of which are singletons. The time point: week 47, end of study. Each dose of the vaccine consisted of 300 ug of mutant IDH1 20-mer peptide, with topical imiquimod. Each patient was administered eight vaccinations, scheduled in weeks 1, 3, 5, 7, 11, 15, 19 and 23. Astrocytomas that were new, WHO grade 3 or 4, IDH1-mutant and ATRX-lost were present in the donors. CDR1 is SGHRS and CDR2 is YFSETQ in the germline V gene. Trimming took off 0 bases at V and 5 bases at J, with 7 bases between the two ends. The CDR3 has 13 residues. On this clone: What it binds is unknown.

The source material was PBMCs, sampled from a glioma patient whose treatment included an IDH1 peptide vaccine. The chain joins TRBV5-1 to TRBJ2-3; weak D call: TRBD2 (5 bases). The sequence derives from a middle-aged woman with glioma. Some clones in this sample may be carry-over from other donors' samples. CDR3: CASSLAGEDTQYF. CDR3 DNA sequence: TGCGCCAGCAGCTTGGCCGGGGAAGATACGCAGTATTTT.